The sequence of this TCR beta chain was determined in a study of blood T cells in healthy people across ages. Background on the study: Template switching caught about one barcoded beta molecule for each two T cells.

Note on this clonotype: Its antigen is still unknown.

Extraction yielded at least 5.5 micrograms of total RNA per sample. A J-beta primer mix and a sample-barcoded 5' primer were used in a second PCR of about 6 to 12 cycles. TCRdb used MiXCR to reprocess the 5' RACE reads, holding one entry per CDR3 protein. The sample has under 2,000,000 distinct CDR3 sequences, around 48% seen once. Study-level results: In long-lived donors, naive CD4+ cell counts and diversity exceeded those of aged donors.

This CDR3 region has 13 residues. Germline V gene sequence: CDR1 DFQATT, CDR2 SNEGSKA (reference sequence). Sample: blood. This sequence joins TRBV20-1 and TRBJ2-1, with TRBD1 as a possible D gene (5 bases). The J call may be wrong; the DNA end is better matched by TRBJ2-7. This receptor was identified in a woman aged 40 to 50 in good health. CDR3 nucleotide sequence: TGCAGTGCCCCGCAGGGTCTCTACAATGAGCAGTACTTC. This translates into CSAPQGLYNEQYF.